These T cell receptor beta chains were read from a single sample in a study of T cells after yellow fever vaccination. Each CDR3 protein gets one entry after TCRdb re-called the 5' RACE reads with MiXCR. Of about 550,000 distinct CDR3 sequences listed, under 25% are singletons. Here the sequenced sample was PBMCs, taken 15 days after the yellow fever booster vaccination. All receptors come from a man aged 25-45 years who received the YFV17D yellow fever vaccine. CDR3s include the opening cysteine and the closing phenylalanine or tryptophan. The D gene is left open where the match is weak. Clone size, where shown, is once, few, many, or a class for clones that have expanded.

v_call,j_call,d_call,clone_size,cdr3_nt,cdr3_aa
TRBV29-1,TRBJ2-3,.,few,TGCAGCGCCGAACTATTTTCAGATACGCAGTATTTT,CSAELFSDTQYF
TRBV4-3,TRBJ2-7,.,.,TGCGCCAGCAGCCAAGTGGGCGGAGCGGCCTACGAGCAGTACTTC,CASSQVGGAAYEQYF
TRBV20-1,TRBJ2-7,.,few,TGCAGTGCTAGCAACAGGAGACAATCCTACGAGCAGTACTTC,CSASNRRQSYEQYF
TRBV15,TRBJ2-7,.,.,TGTGCCACCAGCACCAGGGCCTCCCCGAACGAGCAGTACTTC,CATSTRASPNEQYF
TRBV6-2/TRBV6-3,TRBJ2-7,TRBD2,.,TGTGCCAGCAGTTTCGTAGCGGGCTACGAGCAGTACTTC,CASSFVAGYEQYF
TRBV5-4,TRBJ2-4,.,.,TGTGCCAGCAGCTTAGAGCGAAATATTCAGTACTTC,CASSLERNIQYF
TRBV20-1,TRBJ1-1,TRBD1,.,TGCAGTGCTAGACGGGGGGACAGGAACACTGAAGCTTTCTTT,CSARRGDRNTEAFF
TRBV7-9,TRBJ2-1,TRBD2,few,TGTGCCAGCAGCCTAGCGGTTAGCAGACCCTCCTACAATGAGCAGTTCTTC,CASSLAVSRPSYNEQFF
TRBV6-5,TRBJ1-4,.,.,TGTGCCAGCAGTTATGACAAGAAACTGTTTTTT,CASSYDKKLFF
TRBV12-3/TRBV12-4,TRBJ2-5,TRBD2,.,TGTGCCAGCAGTTTAGGGGGACTGACTAGCGGGAGCATAGAGACCCAGTACTTC,CASSLGGLTSGSIETQYF
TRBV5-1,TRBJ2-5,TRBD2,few,TGCGCCAGCAACATCGGACTAGCGGGACGAGAGACCCAGTACTTC,CASNIGLAGRETQYF
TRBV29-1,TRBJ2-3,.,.,TGCAGCGTTGAAGACGGACTTAGCACAGATACGCAGTATTTT,CSVEDGLSTDTQYF
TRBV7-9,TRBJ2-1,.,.,TGTGCCACTTTAGCGTCCTACAATGAGCAGTTCTTC,CATLASYNEQFF
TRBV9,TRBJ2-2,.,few,TGTGCCAGCAGCGTAGCTACGGAGAACACCGGGGAGCTGTTTTTT,CASSVATENTGELFF
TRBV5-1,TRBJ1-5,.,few,TGCGCCAGCAGCTTGGGGGGGCCATTTCAGCCCCAGCATTTT,CASSLGGPFQPQHF
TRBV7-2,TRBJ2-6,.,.,TGTGCCAGCAGCACGACGTATTTAGGGGCCAACGTCCTGACTTTC,CASSTTYLGANVLTF
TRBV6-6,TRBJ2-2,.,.,TGTGCCAGCAGAAAGGACGGCACCGGGGAGCTGTTTTTT,CASRKDGTGELFF
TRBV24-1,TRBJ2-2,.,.,TGTGCCACCAGTGATTCAGGGTCCGGGGAGCTGTTTTTT,CATSDSGSGELFF
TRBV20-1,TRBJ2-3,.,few,TGCAGTGCTGGTCTCGTAGGCACAGATACGCAGTATTTT,CSAGLVGTDTQYF
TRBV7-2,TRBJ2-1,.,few,TGTGCCAGCGGGTCCGCGAAGCAGTTCTTC,CASGSAKQFF
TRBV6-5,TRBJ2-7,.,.,TGTGCCAGCAGTTACTCTGGACAGAAAGCACGCTACGAGCAGTACTTC,CASSYSGQKARYEQYF
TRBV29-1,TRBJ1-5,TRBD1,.,TGCAGCGTTGGGGACAGGCCTAATCAGCCCCAGCATTTT,CSVGDRPNQPQHF
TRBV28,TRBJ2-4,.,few,TGTGCCAGCAGTTGGGCAATACTTAACCGTAAAAACATTCAGTACTTC,CASSWAILNRKNIQYF
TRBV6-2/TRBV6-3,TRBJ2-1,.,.,TGTGCCAGCAGTGGGGGATTGGGTGATGAGCAGTTCTTC,CASSGGLGDEQFF
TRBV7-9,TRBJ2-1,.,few,TGTGCCAGCAGCTTAGTGGACCGTGAGCAGTTCTTC,CASSLVDREQFF
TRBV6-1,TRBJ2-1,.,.,TGTGCCAGCAGCGGGTTTACGGAATACAATGAGCAGTTCTTC,CASSGFTEYNEQFF
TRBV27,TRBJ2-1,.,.,TGTGCCAGCAGGGAGGGAGAAGGAGAGCAGTTCTTC,CASREGEGEQFF
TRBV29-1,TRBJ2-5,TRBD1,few,TGCAGCGTTGAAGATCGCAGGACAGGGGAGACCCAGTACTTC,CSVEDRRTGETQYF
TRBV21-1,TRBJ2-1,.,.,TGTGCCAGCTGGGCTAACGACGTGCAGTTCTTC,CASWANDVQFF
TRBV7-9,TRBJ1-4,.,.,TGTGCCAGCAGCCCCCTCAGGGCTCGTGGAAAACTGTTTTTT,CASSPLRARGKLFF
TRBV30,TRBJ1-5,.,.,TGTGCCTGGGGGAGTAGGAGCAATCAGCCCCAGCATTTT,CAWGSRSNQPQHF
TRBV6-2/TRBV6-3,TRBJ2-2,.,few,TGTGCCAGCAGTTCGAATTGGGAGCTGTTTTTT,CASSSNWELFF
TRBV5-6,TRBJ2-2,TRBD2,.,TGTGCCAGCAGCTTTCGCGGTAGCGGGAGATCGGAGACCGGGGAGCTGTTTTTT,CASSFRGSGRSETGELFF
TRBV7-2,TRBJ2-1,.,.,TGTGCCAGCAGTTCGCAAACTAGTATCCATGAGCAGTTCTTC,CASSSQTSIHEQFF
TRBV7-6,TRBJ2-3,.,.,TGTGCCAGCAGCGGAGGGTCGGGCGCGGGCACAGATACGCAGTATTTT,CASSGGSGAGTDTQYF
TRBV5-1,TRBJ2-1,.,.,TGCGCCAGCAGCTTGATGAGCGGTGATTACAATGAGCAGTTCTTC,CASSLMSGDYNEQFF
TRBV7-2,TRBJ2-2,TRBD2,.,TGTGCCAGCAGCCGTGGGACTAGCGGGGGGTATGGCGGGGAGCTGTTTTTT,CASSRGTSGGYGGELFF
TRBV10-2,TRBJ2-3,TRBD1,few,TGCGCCAGCAGACCCGGGACAGCTAGCACAGATACGCAGTATTTT,CASRPGTASTDTQYF
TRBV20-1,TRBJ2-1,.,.,TGCAGTGCTAGAGACAGTACACGGAGGAGGAATGAGCAGTTCTTC,CSARDSTRRRNEQFF